The rows below give T cell receptor beta chains drawn from one sample of a study of T cells in Graves' hyperthyroidism and ophthalmopathy. TCRdb recomputed calls from the multiplex PCR reads with MiXCR, one row per CDR3 protein. Among approximately 690,000 distinct CDR3 sequences listed, about 20% were seen once. Material for sequencing was blood. All receptors come from a man under 40 with Graves' ophthalmopathy. Each CDR3 is given with its conserved first and last residue. D genes are given only for firm matches. A clone size is listed for some rows: how often the clone was seen (once, few, many), or a class if it is expanded.

cdr3_nt	cdr3_aa	clone_size	d_call	v_call	j_call
TGTGCCAGCATTTCTAGCGGGAGGGCCGGTGATACGCAGTATTTT	CASISSGRAGDTQYF	-	TRBD2	TRBV2	TRBJ2-3
TGTGCCAGCAGCCCCTACTGGCAGGAAAGCTCCTACGAGCAGTACTTC	CASSPYWQESSYEQYF	many	-	TRBV3-1	TRBJ2-7
TGTGCCAGCAGTTTTATTGGGGGGGGAGAGTACGAGCAGTACTTC	CASSFIGGGEYEQYF	many	TRBD2	TRBV28	TRBJ2-7
TGTGCCAGCAGCGCCCGACAGAGCACCGGGGAGCTGTTTTTT	CASSARQSTGELFF	-	-	TRBV9	TRBJ2-2
TGCGCCAGCACAAACCGGGACACTAGCACAGATACGCAGTATTTT	CASTNRDTSTDTQYF	-	-	TRBV5-1	TRBJ2-3
TGTGCCATCAGCCTTAGCGCGCAAGAGACCCAGTACTTC	CAISLSAQETQYF	-	-	TRBV10-3	TRBJ2-5
TGCGCCAGCAGCCCAAGTATCGGGGGGAGCACAGATACGCAGTATTTT	CASSPSIGGSTDTQYF	-	TRBD2	TRBV4-1	TRBJ2-3
TGTGCCAGCAGTTCCGATAATTTGCGCCGCGATGAGCAGTTCTTC	CASSSDNLRRDEQFF	-	-	TRBV27	TRBJ2-1
TGTGCCAGCAGCCGGGTAAATGAAAAACTGTTTTTT	CASSRVNEKLFF	-	-	TRBV14	TRBJ1-4
TGTGCCAGTCAACCGGGACTAGCGTCGAACACCGGGGAGCTGTTTTTT	CASQPGLASNTGELFF	-	TRBD2	TRBV6-1	TRBJ2-2
TGTGCCAGCAGAGGTACCGAGCAGTACTTC	CASRGTEQYF	few	-	TRBV6-1	TRBJ2-7
TGTGCCAGCAGCGTGTCGGGGGGCCCAGATACGCAGTATTTT	CASSVSGGPDTQYF	few	-	TRBV7-9	TRBJ2-3
TGTGCCAGCAGCTTTTATCGGGACAGCCTAGACTATGGCTACACCTTC	CASSFYRDSLDYGYTF	few	TRBD1	TRBV27	TRBJ1-2
TGTGCCAGCTCACCCCCCGGGACAAGAAGCACAGATACGCAGTATTTT	CASSPPGTRSTDTQYF	few	-	TRBV18	TRBJ2-3
TGCAGCGTTGGGTGGGGTTTAGGCACTGAAGCTTTCTTT	CSVGWGLGTEAFF	few	-	TRBV29-1	TRBJ1-1
TGTGCCAGCAGTCCTAGGGACAGGGCGATCACAGATACGCAGTATTTT	CASSPRDRAITDTQYF	many	TRBD1	TRBV28	TRBJ2-3
TGTGCCAGCGGGACGGGCAACCAAGAGACCCAGTACTTC	CASGTGNQETQYF	-	-	TRBV19	TRBJ2-5
TGCGCCAGCAGCGAAGATTCCGATACGCAGTATTTT	CASSEDSDTQYF	-	-	TRBV5-1	TRBJ2-3
TGTGCCAGCAGTTTTCTGGGACAGGGGGGTGATGAGCAGTTCTTC	CASSFLGQGGDEQFF	many	TRBD1	TRBV12-3/TRBV12-4	TRBJ2-1
TGTGCCAGCAGTTCCCAGCGTCAGTTAGAGCAGTACTTC	CASSSQRQLEQYF	-	-	TRBV28	TRBJ2-7